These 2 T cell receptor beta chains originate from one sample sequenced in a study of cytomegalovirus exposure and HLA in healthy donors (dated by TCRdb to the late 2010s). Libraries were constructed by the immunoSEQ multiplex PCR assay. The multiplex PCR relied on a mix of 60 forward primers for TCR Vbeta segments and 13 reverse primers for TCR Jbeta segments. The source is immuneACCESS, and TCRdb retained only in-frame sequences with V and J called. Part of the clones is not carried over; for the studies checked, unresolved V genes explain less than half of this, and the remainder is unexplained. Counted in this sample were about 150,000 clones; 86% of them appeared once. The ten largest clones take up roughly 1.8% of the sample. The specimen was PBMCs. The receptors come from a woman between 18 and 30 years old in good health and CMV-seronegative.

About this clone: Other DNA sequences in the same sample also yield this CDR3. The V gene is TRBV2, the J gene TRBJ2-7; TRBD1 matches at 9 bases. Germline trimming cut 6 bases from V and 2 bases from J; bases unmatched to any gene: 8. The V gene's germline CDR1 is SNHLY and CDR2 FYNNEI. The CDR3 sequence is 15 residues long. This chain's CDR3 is CASRGETGGTYEQYF. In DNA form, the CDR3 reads TGTGCCAGCAGGGGGGAGACAGGGGGTACCTACGAGCAGTACTTC.

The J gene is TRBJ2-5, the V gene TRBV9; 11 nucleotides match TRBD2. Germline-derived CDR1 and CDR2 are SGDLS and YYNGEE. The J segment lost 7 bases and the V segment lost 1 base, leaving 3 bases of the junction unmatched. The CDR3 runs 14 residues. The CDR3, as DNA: TGTGCCAGCAGCGTAACTAGCGGGAGAGGGACCCAGTACTTC. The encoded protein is CASSVTSGRGTQYF. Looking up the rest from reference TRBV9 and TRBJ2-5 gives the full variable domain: DSGVTQTPKHLITATGQRVTLRCSPRSGDLSVYWYQQSLDQGLQFLIQYYNGEERAKGNILERFSAQQFPDLHSELNLSSLELGDSALYFCASSVTSGRGTQYFGPGTRLLVL.